These 10 T cell receptor beta chains were all obtained from the same sample, sequenced in a study of blood T cell repertoires in COVID-19. Clones were read by immunoSEQ multiplex PCR, and TCRdb kept only the in-frame ones, dropping some. The table records approximately 170,000 clones, about 85% of them present only once. Sequenced: peripheral blood. The receptors were gathered from a man aged 25 to 45 with acute or convalescent COVID-19.

This chain uses TRBV5-1 with TRBJ2-1; 10 bases agree with TRBD2. Germline CDR1 reads SGHRS; CDR2 reads YFSETQ. The CDR3 is 17 residues long. V lost 4 bases and J lost 3; bases outside the gene matches: 10. This CDR3 reads CASSLHPGTSDYNEQFF. Here the CDR3 DNA reads TGCGCCAGCAGCCTGCACCCCGGGACTAGCGACTACAATGAGCAGTTCTTC.

This chain links TRBV3-1 (or the pseudogene TRBV3-2) with TRBJ1-3; unclear D gene. Deletions cut 4 bases from V and 12 bases from J, with 19 bases between. The germline CDR1 and CDR2 sequences are LGHDT and YNNKEL (reference sequence). The CDR3 runs to 14 residues. The CDR3 loop is CASSLTTGVPFIYF. Written as DNA, the CDR3 is TGTGCCAGCAGCCTAACGACCGGGGTTCCTTTCATATATTTT.

The V call is TRBV3-1 (or the pseudogene TRBV3-2), the J call TRBJ1-2; possibly TRBD1 for D (5 bases). This CDR3 is built from 12 residues. Per the germline V gene, CDR1 is LGHDT and CDR2 is YNNKEL (reference sequence). The ends were cut back, 7 bases at V and 10 bases at J, with 16 bases in the middle. CDR3 loop: CASKGLDRNYTF. In DNA, the CDR3 is TGTGCCAGCAAGGGGTTGGATCGTAACTACACCTTC.

The chain recombines TRBV9 with TRBJ2-1; 8 nucleotides match TRBD2. V dropped 5 bases and J dropped 5; count of bases not matched to a gene: 6. The CDR3 has 14 residues. From germline, CDR1 is SGDLS and CDR2 YYNGEE. CDR3 sequence: CASRPGLVNNEQFF. The CDR3 DNA reads TGTGCCAGCAGACCGGGACTAGTAAACAATGAGCAGTTCTTC. The full variable domain, with the rest looked up from reference TRBV9 and TRBJ2-1, is DSGVTQTPKHLITATGQRVTLRCSPRSGDLSVYWYQQSLDQGLQFLIQYYNGEERAKGNILERFSAQQFPDLHSELNLSSLELGDSALYFCASRPGLVNNEQFFGPGTRLTVL.

In its sample, this clone was seen once. This sequence joins TRBV30 and TRBJ1-3, with unresolved D. The V gene lost 2 bases and the J gene lost 0 bases, with 11 bases spanning the gap. In germline, CDR1 is GTSNPN, CDR2 SVGIG (reference sequence). This CDR3 spans 15 amino acids. The CDR3 reads CAWSPNSYSGNTIYF. The CDR3 region has the DNA TGTGCCTGGAGTCCTAACAGCTACTCTGGAAACACCATATATTTT.

The count of this clone is one. The CDR3 region is CASSVGGATTTDTQYF. CDR3 sequence (DNA): TGTGCCAGCAGTGTGGGGGGGGCCACTACCACAGATACGCAGTATTTT. The chain links TRBV2 to TRBJ2-3, with D perhaps matching TRBD2 (7 bases). Germline assignment: CDR1 SNHLY and CDR2 FYNNEI. This CDR3 is 16 amino acids long. Deletions cut 4 bases from V and 2 bases from J, with 16 bases between.

This clone was counted many times. The chain employs TRBV3-1 (or the pseudogene TRBV3-2) and TRBJ2-1, with D possibly TRBD2 on 6 matching bases. Germline CDR1 LGHDT, CDR2 YNNKEL (reference sequence). The CDR3 is 13 amino acids. Deletions cut 1 base from V and 8 bases from J, with 9 bases between. CDR3 loop: CASSQAGAHEQFF. The CDR3, as DNA: TGTGCCAGCAGCCAAGCGGGAGCGCATGAGCAGTTCTTC.

The chain combines TRBV28 with TRBJ2-2, with TRBD1 identical over 8 bases. J lost 3 bases, V lost 11 bases, and 14 bases had no gene match. This CDR3 comprises 16 residues. CDR1 is MDHEN and CDR2 is SYDVKM in the germline V gene. The DNA for the CDR3 is TGTGCCGGACAGAAGGACAGGGCCATCTACACCGGGGAGCTGTTTTTT. Amino acid sequence: CAGQKDRAIYTGELFF.

The V and J genes are TRBV19 and TRBJ2-5; 12 nucleotides align to TRBD1. This CDR3 has 15 residues. The trim removed 4 bases at V and 4 bases at J, leaving 4 bases unmatched. Germline values: CDR1 LNHDA, CDR2 SQIVND (reference sequence). The CDR3 DNA follows: TGTGCCAGTAGTAGGGACAGGGGGCGATCAGAGACCCAGTACTTC. Translated, it gives CASSRDRGRSETQYF.

This clone has just one count. The chain links TRBV19 to TRBJ2-4; 9 positions match TRBD2. This CDR3 comprises 17 residues. The germline gives CDR1 LNHDA, CDR2 SQIVND (reference sequence). Trimming took 7 bases from V and 0 from J; bases not matched to a gene: 10. The CDR3 DNA is TGTGCCAGTAACCACCCTGGCGGGGGGGAAGCCAAAAACATTCAGTACTTC. This codes for CASNHPGGGEAKNIQYF.